This T cell receptor (beta chain) emerged from a study of shared clonotypes between healthy human individuals. CDR3 size: 16 residues. Germline CDR1 reads MDHEN; CDR2 reads SYDVKM. V gave up 5 bases and J gave up 2 bases, with 13 bases separating them. The assay ran at deep level. Profiled with immunoSEQ multiplex PCR; TCRdb holds only in-frame clones, not every one. The sample has some 2.1 million clones; just under 95% are singletons. Naive CD8 cells, CD45RO-negative and positively selected for CCR7, excluded terminally differentiated effector memory CD45RA+ cells. The sample consisted of naive CD8+ T cells sorted from blood. V is TRBV28 and J is TRBJ1-6; D ambiguous. This TCR was sampled from a man between 18 and 35 years old in good health. The CDR3 protein is CASSTLQRTYNSPLHF. For the CDR3, the DNA is TGTGCCAGCAGTACCTTACAGAGGACCTATAATTCACCCCTCCACTTT.